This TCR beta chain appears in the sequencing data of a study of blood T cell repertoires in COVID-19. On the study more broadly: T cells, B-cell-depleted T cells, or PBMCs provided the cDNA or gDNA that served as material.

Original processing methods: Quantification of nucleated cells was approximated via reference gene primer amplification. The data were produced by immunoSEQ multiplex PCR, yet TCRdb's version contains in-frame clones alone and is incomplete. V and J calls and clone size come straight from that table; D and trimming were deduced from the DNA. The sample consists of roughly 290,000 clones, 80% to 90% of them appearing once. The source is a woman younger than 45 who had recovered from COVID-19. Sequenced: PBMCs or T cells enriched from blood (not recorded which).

The CDR3 is CASRTRTGINEKLFF. Here the CDR3 DNA reads TGTGCCAGTAGAACCCGGACAGGGATTAATGAAAAACTGTTTTTT. The chain uses TRBV19 and TRBJ1-4; 8 bases fit TRBD1. The CDR3 spans 15 residues. Trimming took 6 bases from V and 4 from J; bases not matched to a gene: 7. The germline gives CDR1 LNHDA, CDR2 SQIVND (reference sequence). Looking up the rest from reference TRBV19 and TRBJ1-4 gives the full variable domain: DGGITQSPKYLFRKEGQNVTLSCEQNLNHDAMYWYRQDPGQGLRLIYYSQIVNDFQKGDIAEGYSVSREKKESFPLTVTSAQKNPTAFYLCASRTRTGINEKLFFGSGTQLSVL.